The 10 T cell receptor beta chains presented below share a single source sample, sequenced in a study of regulatory T cells in long-lasting Graves disease. Arm-PCR with iRepertoire HTBI primers amplified the CDR3 regions for these TCR beta libraries. A single record per CDR3 protein comes from TCRdb applying MiXCR to the multiplex PCR reads. The sample records over 450,000 distinct CDR3 sequences, around a fifth being singletons. Time point here: persistent/refractory GD, antithyroid drugs over 5 years with positive TRAb. PBMC RNA was the source of the TCR library. The sample in question was peripheral blood mononuclear cells (PBMCs), obtained when the disease was refractory, from a patient treated with antithyroid drugs. Receptor source: a female donor with Graves disease.

This clonotype has just a few counts. This chain links TRBV6-1 with TRBJ1-5; 7 bases are shared with TRBD1. After removal of 6 bases from V and 1 base from J, the junction contained 6 bases not matched to a gene. Germline loops: CDR1 MNHNS, CDR2 SASEGT. The CDR3 length is 15 residues. CDR3 amino acids: CASRPRQGSNQPQHF. CDR3 in DNA: TGTGCCAGCAGACCACGACAGGGCAGCAATCAGCCCCAGCATTTT.

This clonotype appeared many times. The chain is built from TRBV6-1 and TRBJ1-2; TRBD1 is a possible D gene (5 bases). Germline-derived CDR1 and CDR2 are MNHNS and SASEGT. This CDR3 has 14 residues. V lost 7 bases and J 8 bases, leaving 20 bases between the germline ends. CDR3 sequence reads: CASKESQGRRGYTF. The CDR3 DNA reads TGTGCCAGCAAGGAGTCTCAGGGACGAAGAGGCTACACCTTC.

This clonotype was counted many times. The chain uses TRBV20-1 and TRBJ1-2; D is uncertain. This CDR3 has 13 residues. Trimming shortened V by 6 bases and J by 4 bases, and 15 bases separated the two germline ends. Germline V gene sequence: CDR1 DFQATT, CDR2 SNEGSKA (reference sequence). The CDR3 is CSAQTGRSYGYTF. In nucleotides, the CDR3 is TGCAGTGCCCAGACCGGGAGGTCCTATGGCTACACCTTC.

The chain couples TRBV7-8 to TRBJ2-7; the D gene is possibly TRBD1 (6 bases). The V and J ends lost 5 bases and 3 bases respectively, with 11 bases between them. The CDR3 is made up of 13 amino acids. CDR1 SGHVS and CDR2 FQNEAQ come from the germline V gene. CDR3 in amino acids: CASSNRVYYEQYF. In DNA form, the CDR3 reads TGTGCCAGCAGCAACAGGGTCTACTACGAGCAGTACTTC. Variable domain in full (rest from reference TRBV7-8 and TRBJ2-7): GAGVSQSPRYKVAKRGQDVALRCDPISGHVSLFWYQQALGQGPEFLTYFQNEAQLDKSGLPSDRFFAERPEGSVSTLKIQRTQQEDSAVYLCASSNRVYYEQYFGPGTRLTVT.

This chain links TRBV7-2 with TRBJ1-2; D might be TRBD1 (6 bases). Germline loops: CDR1 SGHTA, CDR2 FQGNSA. Trimming pared 5 bases from V and 6 bases from J, leaving 16 bases between. The CDR3 is 14 amino acids. Written as DNA, the CDR3 is TGTGCCAGCAGCCGGGGGGGGGGGGCGAATGGCTACACCTTC. Translated, it gives CASSRGGGANGYTF.

This clonotype was seen ten or more times. The genes are TRBV6-2 or TRBV6-3 and TRBJ1-2; D not certain. The CDR3 runs to 13 residues. The V end lost 2 bases, the J end lost 8 bases, and 12 bases lay between the germline ends. In germline, CDR1 is MNHEY, CDR2 SVGEGT. CDR3 sequence: CASSYNRKVGYTF. Written as DNA, the CDR3 is TGTGCCAGCAGTTACAACAGAAAAGTCGGCTACACCTTC.

The table lists this clonotype with many counts. The CDR3 DNA sequence: TGTGCCAGCAGTTCGACTAGCGGGAGCCTCGAGCAGTACTTC. Translating gives CASSSTSGSLEQYF. The J gene is TRBJ2-7, the V gene TRBV12-3 or TRBV12-4; TRBD2 matches 12 bases. After removal of 4 bases from V and 6 bases from J, the junction contained 4 bases not matched to a gene. The CDR3 has 14 residues.

On this clonotype itself: Germline and junction disagree at one end, which may indicate a read error. This chain connects TRBV19 to TRBJ1-2, with a tentative D call TRBD1 (5 bases). The germline V gene has CDR1 LNHDA and CDR2 SQIVND (reference sequence). The CDR3 contains 15 residues. The CDR3 reads CASSQDLGVKHGYTF. The CDR3 DNA sequence: TGCGCCAGCAGCCAAGATTTAGGGGTTAAGCATGGCTACACCTTC. Full variable domain (outside the CDR3, taken from reference TRBV19 and TRBJ1-2): DGGITQSPKYLFRKEGQNVTLSCEQNLNHDAMYWYRQDPGQGLRLIYYSQIVNDFQKGDIAEGYSVSREKKESFPLTVTSAQKNPTAFYLCASSQDLGVKHGYTFGSGTRLTVV.

The chain couples TRBV19 to TRBJ1-1; maybe TRBD1 (5 bases). CDR3 length equals 16 residues. V was pared by 7 bases and J by 3 bases, with 21 bases between. Germline CDR1 reads LNHDA; CDR2 reads SQIVND (reference sequence). Here the CDR3 DNA reads TGTGCCAGTAACCCGGGGGGGGTTACGGGCGACACTGAAGCTTTCTTT. Residues: CASNPGGVTGDTEAFF.

At least ten counts were recorded for this clonotype. The chain joins TRBV7-9 to TRBJ1-2; D is possibly TRBD1 (5 bases). Germline values: CDR1 SEHNR, CDR2 FQNEAQ (reference sequence). The CDR3 loop spans 14 amino acids. Trimming cost V 3 bases and J 3 bases, with 11 bases left between them. CDR3: CASSFYQGHYGYTF. Here the CDR3 DNA reads TGTGCCAGCAGCTTCTATCAGGGTCACTATGGCTACACCTTC.